Presented here are 25 T cell receptor beta chains from one specimen sequenced in a study of T cells in Graves' hyperthyroidism and ophthalmopathy. The CDR3 regions of TCR beta were amplified from RNA transcripts. Initially, a first-round RT-PCR of the TCR CDR3 employed the HTBI primer set. In TCRdb, the multiplex PCR reads were re-called with MiXCR into one record per CDR3 protein. The sample yields roughly 570,000 distinct CDR3 sequences, 40% to 55% seen once. The sequencing sample was made of peripheral blood or thyroid tissue (not recorded which). The receptors stem from an adult woman with Graves' disease, either hyperthyroidism or ophthalmopathy (not recorded which).

Comments on this clonotype: One base away lies a much larger clone, so this may be a sequencing read error. This chain links TRBV12-3 or TRBV12-4 with TRBJ1-1; a possible D gene is TRBD1 (6 bases). The CDR3 has 14 residues. CDR3 nucleotides: TGTGCCAGCAGATCGGGACACCAGAACACTGAAGCTCTCTTT. Its translation is CASRSGHQNTEALF.

This clonotype has at least ten counts. The genes are TRBV7-9 and TRBJ1-2; 7 bases align to TRBD1. The CDR3 is made up of 14 amino acids. Unmatched junction bases numbered 6, after V lost 0 bases and J lost 8 bases. Germline CDR1 and CDR2: SEHNR and FQNEAQ (reference sequence). The CDR3 DNA sequence: TGTGCCAGCAGCTTAGCGATCGGACAGGACGGCTACACCTTC. This codes for CASSLAIGQDGYTF.

The J gene is TRBJ2-7, the V gene TRBV15, with 8 positions matching TRBD2. The V segment lost 9 bases and the J segment 5 bases; nucleotides outside the gene matches: 9. CDR1 is LNHNV and CDR2 is YYDKDF in the germline V gene (reference sequence). This CDR3 has 13 residues. The CDR3 DNA follows: TGTGCCACTCGGGCCGAAGCGGGAGACGAGCAGTACTTC. Translated, it gives CATRAEAGDEQYF.

The chain has TRBV29-1 and TRBJ2-5; TRBD2 aligns across 7 bases. From germline, CDR1 is SQVTM and CDR2 ANQGSEA. There are 12 residues in the CDR3. V gave up 8 bases and J gave up 5 bases; unmatched junction bases: 8. CDR3 residues: CSFGGGPETQYF. The CDR3 bases are TGCAGCTTTGGGGGAGGGCCGGAGACCCAGTACTTC.

Notes on this clonotype: At one boundary the junction diverges from the germline segment, which might be a read error. The rearrangement uses TRBV5-1 and TRBJ2-7; 11 bases are shared with TRBD2. Germline-derived CDR1 and CDR2 are SGHRS and YFSETQ. The CDR3 length is 15 residues. The DNA for the CDR3 is TGTGCCGGCAGCTTTGGACTAGCGGGCCCCTACGAGCAGTACTTC. Translated: CAGSFGLAGPYEQYF.

The V and J genes are TRBV2 and TRBJ1-1; D may be TRBD1 (5 bases). V lost 6 bases, J lost 4 bases, and 15 bases lay in between. CDR1 SNHLY and CDR2 FYNNEI come from the germline V gene. The CDR3 is made up of 14 amino acids. The CDR3 nucleotides are TGTGCCAGCAGCCGTGGACGGGGGGGCACTGAAGCTTTCTTT. Translation gives CASSRGRGGTEAFF.

This clonotype was seen only a few times. The rearrangement links TRBV2 to TRBJ2-7; D may match TRBD1 or TRBD2 (5 bases each). V shed 0 bases and J shed 5 bases, with 8 bases lying between them. CDR1 and CDR2 (germline): SNHLY, FYNNEI. The CDR3 loop spans 13 amino acids. The CDR3 DNA reads TGTGCCAGCAGTGAAGCGGGGCGGGACGAGCAGTACTTC. Its protein is CASSEAGRDEQYF.

The chain combines TRBV2 with TRBJ2-6, with D perhaps matching TRBD1 (6 bases). V lost 0 bases and J lost 16, with 10 bases in between. CDR1 is SNHLY and CDR2 is FYNNEI in the germline V gene. The CDR3 extends over 12 amino acids. CDR3 sequence (DNA): TGTGCCAGCAGTGAAGCGGGCCAGGGGCTGACTTTC. It is translated as CASSEAGQGLTF.

As for this clonotype: It may be a read error: a sequence one base away is much more abundant. The chain combines TRBV11-2 with TRBJ1-3; D unclear. The V gene lost 0 bases and the J gene lost 0 bases, with 3 bases spanning the gap. The V gene's germline CDR1 is SGHAT and CDR2 FQNNGV. The CDR3 is 14 amino acids. This CDR3 is CASSLDLSGNTIYF. In nucleotides, the CDR3 is TGTGCCAGCAGCTTAGACCTCTCTGGAAACACCATATATTTT.

This chain uses TRBV10-3 with TRBJ2-2; TRBD2 agrees at 12 bases. V was pared by 4 bases and J by 4 bases, with 7 bases of the junction left unmatched. Germline V gene data show CDR1 as ENHRY and CDR2 as SYGVKD. This CDR3 has 17 residues. The DNA of the CDR3 is TGTGCCATCAGTGCGACTAGCGGGAGTGTAGGCACCGGGGAGCTGTTTTTT. Translation gives CAISATSGSVGTGELFF.

Remarks on this clonotype: A read error may account for a junction end that differs from germline. The genes are TRBV19 and TRBJ2-6, with TRBD2 as a possible D gene (6 bases). Germline V gives CDR1 LNHDA, CDR2 SQIVND (reference sequence). CDR3 size: 14 residues. The CDR3 sequence is CASSLGSGVNVLTF. For the CDR3, the DNA is TGTGCCAGCAGCTTGGGATCGGGGGTCAACGTCCTGACTTTC.

This sequence joins TRBV15 and TRBJ1-1; no clear D gene. CDR3 length: 17 residues. Germline V CDR1 and CDR2: LNHNV, YYDKDF (reference sequence). The V gene lost 3 bases and the J gene lost 3 bases, with 20 bases spanning the gap. CDR3: CATSRDSAGVGYTEAFF. The DNA for the CDR3 is TGTGCCACCAGCAGGGACTCCGCGGGTGTGGGGTACACTGAAGCTTTCTTT.

DNA of the CDR3: TGTGCCACCAGCAGCGGACAGGGGGGCGCGAATACGCAGTATTTT. It translates to CATSSGQGGANTQYF. The chain employs TRBV15 and TRBJ2-3; 10 bases are shared with TRBD1. V lost 3 bases, J lost 7 bases, and 7 bases stayed unmatched. From germline, CDR1 is LNHNV and CDR2 YYDKDF (reference sequence). There are 15 residues in the CDR3.

This clonotype was seen ten or more times. CDR3 amino acids: CATSDSGEAFF. The CDR3 coding sequence is TGTGCCACCAGTGATTCAGGGGAAGCTTTCTTT. The V and J genes are TRBV24-1 and TRBJ1-1; D perhaps matches TRBD1 (5 bases). The germline V gene has CDR1 KGHDR and CDR2 SFDVKD. The ends were cut back, 2 bases at V and 8 bases at J, with 5 bases in the middle. The CDR3 sequence is 11 residues long.

In this sample, this clonotype turned up many times. The chain links TRBV7-6 to TRBJ1-3, with TRBD1 matching over 8 bases. The V gene's germline CDR1 is SGHVS and CDR2 FNYEAQ. The CDR3 has 16 amino acids. Trimming took 5 bases from V and 4 from J; bases not matched to a gene: 10. CDR3 region: CASSLQGAGAGNTIYF. Written as DNA, the CDR3 is TGTGCCAGCAGCCTTCAGGGGGCCGGGGCGGGAAACACCATATATTTT. The whole variable domain, remainder taken from reference TRBV7-6 and TRBJ1-3, is GAGVSQSPRYKVTKRGQDVALRCDPISGHVSLYWYRQALGQGPEFLTYFNYEAQQDKSGLPNDRFSAERPEGSISTLTIQRTEQRDSAMYRCASSLQGAGAGNTIYFGEGSWLTVV.

This clonotype was detected many times. J is TRBJ2-7 and V is TRBV4-1; possible D gene TRBD1, 6 bases. CDR3 length equals 15 residues. Germline V lookup: CDR1 MGHRA, CDR2 YSYEKL. The V and J ends lost 4 bases and 0 bases respectively, with 13 bases between them. The CDR3 DNA reads TGCGCCAGCAGCCCCCAGGGGCAGCCCTCCTACGAGCAGTACTTC. This sequence encodes CASSPQGQPSYEQYF.

This clonotype was detected a few times. The chain employs TRBV15 and TRBJ1-4; TRBD1 is a possible D gene (5 bases). The germline V gene has CDR1 LNHNV and CDR2 YYDKDF (reference sequence). CDR3 length: 14 residues. The V gene lost 6 bases and the J gene lost 5 bases, with 13 bases spanning the gap. For the CDR3, the DNA is TGTGCCACCAGACGCGGGACGGAAAATGAAAAACTGTTTTTT. This encodes CATRRGTENEKLFF.

Many counts were recorded for this clonotype. The V gene is TRBV2, the J gene TRBJ2-2; 9 bases agree with TRBD2. V lost 6 bases and J lost 7; bases outside the gene matches: 15. CDR1 and CDR2 (germline): SNHLY, FYNNEI. The CDR3 runs to 17 residues. As DNA, the CDR3 is TGTGCCAGCAGGAGCATAGTAAGGCTAGCGGGAATCGGGGAGCTGTTTTTT. Encoded protein: CASRSIVRLAGIGELFF. The variable domain in full, completed from reference TRBV2 and TRBJ2-2, reads EPEVTQTPSHQVTQMGQEVILRCVPISNHLYFYWYRQILGQKVEFLVSFYNNEISEKSEIFDDQFSVERPDGSNFTLKIRSTKLEDSAMYFCASRSIVRLAGIGELFFGEGSRLTVL.

This clonotype showed up many times. This chain connects TRBV19 to TRBJ1-5; TRBD1 might be the D (5 bases). CDR3 length equals 10 residues. Between the trimmed V and J ends, which lost 10 bases and 4 bases, there was a span of 5 bases. CDR1 is LNHDA, CDR2 SQIVND, per germline (reference sequence). CDR3 sequence: CATGNQPQHF. For the CDR3, the DNA is TGTGCCACAGGGAATCAGCCCCAGCATTTT.

The rearrangement links TRBV20-1 to TRBJ2-5; the D gene is possibly TRBD2 (5 bases). CDR3 length: 11 amino acids. The germline gives CDR1 DFQATT, CDR2 SNEGSKA (reference sequence). V was trimmed by 8 bases and J by 5 bases, leaving 12 bases between them. The CDR3 reads CSQRVGETQYF. CDR3 nucleotide sequence: TGCAGTCAGAGGGTAGGCGAGACCCAGTACTTC.

This clonotype was seen repeatedly, ten times or more. The J gene is TRBJ1-6, the V gene TRBV20-1; D is unclear. Per germline, CDR1 DFQATT and CDR2 SNEGSKA (reference sequence). The CDR3 covers 11 residues. V dropped 5 bases and J dropped 7 bases, with 6 bases sitting between them. The CDR3 region is CSALGNSPLHF. As DNA, the CDR3 is TGCAGTGCTCTGGGGAATTCACCCCTCCACTTT.

The chain links TRBV11-1 to TRBJ2-7; no clear D. CDR1 SGHAT and CDR2 FQDESV come from the germline V gene (reference sequence). The CDR3 spans 15 residues. The ends were cut back, 5 bases at V and 2 bases at J, with 16 bases in the middle. CDR3 DNA: TGTGCCAGCAGCCACGTGCCAGGTATTCCCTACGAGCAGTACTTC. It yields the protein CASSHVPGIPYEQYF.

The chain carries TRBV7-8 and TRBJ1-4; 7 positions agree with TRBD1. The CDR3 runs 15 residues. Trimming cost V 5 bases and J 11 bases; bases outside gene matches: 14. CDR1 is SGHVS and CDR2 is FQNEAQ in the germline V gene. The CDR3 here is CASSRPRGTGAKLFF. CDR3 DNA: TGTGCCAGCAGCCGCCCTCGGGGTACAGGGGCGAAACTGTTTTTT.

This clonotype was counted ten times or more. The J gene is TRBJ1-1, the V gene TRBV20-1; the D is unclear. In germline, CDR1 is DFQATT, CDR2 SNEGSKA (reference sequence). V was trimmed by 6 bases and J by 1 base, leaving 15 bases between them. CDR3 size: 14 residues. Here the CDR3 reads CSAKDARRNTEAFF. CDR3 DNA: TGCAGTGCCAAAGACGCCAGGAGGAACACTGAAGCTTTCTTT.

This chain joins TRBV7-9 and TRBJ2-1; D could derive from TRBD1 or TRBD2 (5 bases each). V was shortened by 1 base and J by 13 bases, with 8 bases between the two germline ends. The CDR3 has 11 residues. The germline V gene encodes CDR1 SEHNR and CDR2 FQNEAQ (reference sequence). The CDR3 DNA reads as TGTGCCAGCAGCTTAGGGGACGACCAGTTCTTC. It encodes CASSLGDDQFF.